This is a list of T cell receptor beta chains from one sample in a study of blood T cell repertoires in COVID-19. Profiled with immunoSEQ multiplex PCR; TCRdb holds only in-frame clones, not every one. The table includes 170,000 or so clones, roughly 88% detected once. The source material was PBMCs or T cells enriched from blood (not recorded which). These receptors came from a woman aged 18-29 years who had recovered from COVID-19. Both conserved end residues are part of each CDR3. D genes are given only for firm matches. A clone size is listed for some rows: how often the clone was seen (once, few, many), or a class if it is expanded.

-	TRBV14	-	TRBJ2-1	TGTGCCAGCAGCCAAGATCGCGAGGAGAACAATGAGCAGTTCTTC	CASSQDREENNEQFF
-	TRBV11-1	-	TRBJ1-1	TGTGCCAGCAGCTTGGAGATGAACACTGAAGCTTTCTTT	CASSLEMNTEAFF
-	TRBV28	-	TRBJ1-6	TGTGCCAGCAGTCCCCTGGGGGGGCTGAATTCACCCCTCCACTTT	CASSPLGGLNSPLHF
TRBD1	TRBV5-5	once	TRBJ1-3	TGTGCCAGCAGTACCGGGACAGAAGGAAACACCATATATTTT	CASSTGTEGNTIYF
-	TRBV14	few	TRBJ2-3	TGTGCCAGCAGCCAGACAGGTGATACGCAGTATTTT	CASSQTGDTQYF
-	TRBV5-5	-	TRBJ1-1	TGTGCCAGCAGCTTGGGAGTTGACAGGACTTTCATGAACACTGAAGCTTTCTTT	CASSLGVDRTFMNTEAFF
TRBD2	TRBV5-1	-	TRBJ2-5	TGCGCCAGCAGCTTGGAAGGGGTACTAGCGGGTCTAGAGACCCAGTACTTC	CASSLEGVLAGLETQYF
TRBD2	TRBV25-1	-	TRBJ2-5	TGTGCCAGCCGAAAACGAACTAGCGGGAACCAAGAGACCCAGTACTTC	CASRKRTSGNQETQYF
-	TRBV25-1	-	TRBJ2-7	TGTGCCAGCAGACACCCGGGAAGGTTCTACGAGCAGTACTTC	CASRHPGRFYEQYF
-	TRBV6-2/TRBV6-3	-	TRBJ2-1	TGTGCCAGCAGTTTCAGCGGAAACTACAATGAGCAGTTCTTC	CASSFSGNYNEQFF
TRBD1	TRBV19	-	TRBJ1-2	TGTGCCAGTAGCAAACCAACAGGGGACTATGGCTACACCTTC	CASSKPTGDYGYTF
-	TRBV5-1	-	TRBJ1-1	TGCGCCAGCACGTCAAGGAGCGCTGAAGCTTTCTTT	CASTSRSAEAFF
TRBD1	TRBV12-3/TRBV12-4	-	TRBJ2-7	TGTGCCAGCAGCTTGAGACAGGGGTACGAGCAGTACTTC	CASSLRQGYEQYF
-	TRBV4-1	-	TRBJ2-7	TGCGCCAGCAGCCAGGGCAGCTTCTACGAGCAGTACTTC	CASSQGSFYEQYF
-	TRBV27	once	TRBJ1-6	TGTGCCAGCAGTTTAGGGACACAATTTAATTCACCCCTCCACTTT	CASSLGTQFNSPLHF
TRBD2	TRBV6-5	once	TRBJ2-7	TGTGCCAGCAGATCAGCGGGAGAGGAGCAGTACTTC	CASRSAGEEQYF
-	TRBV5-1	-	TRBJ1-1	TGCGCCAGCAGCTTGGTGGGCAGGGAGGGGACTGAAGCTTTCTTT	CASSLVGREGTEAFF
-	TRBV11-3	-	TRBJ1-3	TGTGCCAGCAGCCCGGGGGACTCTGGAAACACCATATATTTT	CASSPGDSGNTIYF
TRBD1	TRBV28	-	TRBJ2-5	TGTGCCAGCAGTTCACTCGGGACAGGGTACCAAGAGACCCAGTACTTC	CASSSLGTGYQETQYF
-	TRBV2	-	TRBJ1-1	TGTGCCAGCACCGGAAACGGAGTAGAAGCTTTCTTT	CASTGNGVEAFF
-	TRBV29-1	-	TRBJ1-2	TGCAGCGTTCGTCTGCTAGCTAACTATGGCTACACCTTC	CSVRLLANYGYTF
TRBD1	TRBV28	-	TRBJ1-1	TGTGCCAGCAGCCTGGCGACAGGGTCGTTAGGCACTGAAGCTTTCTTT	CASSLATGSLGTEAFF
TRBD2	TRBV7-2	once	TRBJ2-5	TGTGCCAGCAGCTTTATGAGGACTAGCGGGGGGGCGTCGCAGACCCAGTACTTC	CASSFMRTSGGASQTQYF
-	TRBV4-1	-	TRBJ2-7	TGCGCCAGCAGCCAAGTGGGGGCGCTCCCCTACGAGCAGTACTTC	CASSQVGALPYEQYF
TRBD1	TRBV6-5	-	TRBJ2-3	TGTGCCAGCAGCCCCAACCCAGGGGGAACAGATACGCAGTATTTT	CASSPNPGGTDTQYF
TRBD2	TRBV6-5	few	TRBJ2-7	TGTGCCAGCAGTTCTGGCGGGCTAGCGGGAGTCGAGCAGTACTTC	CASSSGGLAGVEQYF
TRBD1	TRBV19	-	TRBJ1-4	TGTGCCAGTAGTACCCCCGGGACAGGTGGGGATGAAAAACTGTTTTTT	CASSTPGTGGDEKLFF
-	TRBV13	-	TRBJ1-1	TGTGCCAGCAGCCTCCGATACTCATCGAGTGCTGAAGCTTTCTTT	CASSLRYSSSAEAFF
TRBD2	TRBV7-9	-	TRBJ2-1	TGTGCCAGCAGCTTACGCGGGGGGGGAGGCAATGAGCAGTTCTTC	CASSLRGGGGNEQFF
TRBD1	TRBV5-4	-	TRBJ1-6	TGTGCCAGCAGCTCGTCTCTAAGGGGGCCCCCTGACTCACCCCTCCACTTT	CASSSSLRGPPDSPLHF
TRBD1	TRBV5-1	-	TRBJ1-2	TGCGCCAGCAGCGGTGACAGGGGGCGCGGCTACACCTTC	CASSGDRGRGYTF
-	TRBV24-1	few	TRBJ2-1	TGTGCCACCAGTGATCCCATGGGGCATGAGCAGTTCTTC	CATSDPMGHEQFF
-	TRBV7-6	-	TRBJ2-1	TGTGCCAGCGAACGGTTCAATGAGCAGTTCTTC	CASERFNEQFF
-	TRBV19	-	TRBJ2-3	TGTGCCAGTACCCGAGGGGGGGGACGCACAGATACGCAGTATTTT	CASTRGGGRTDTQYF
-	TRBV19	-	TRBJ1-4	TGTGCCAGTAGTGTAAACCGGGACTTGGGGGAAAAACTGTTTTTT	CASSVNRDLGEKLFF
TRBD1	TRBV19	-	TRBJ1-5	TGTGCCAGCGAAGACAGGGGGTATCAGCCCCAGCATTTT	CASEDRGYQPQHF
-	TRBV6-2/TRBV6-3	-	TRBJ2-3	TGTGCCAGCAGTTCAGGGACTCTCCGAGGGGATACGCAGTATTTT	CASSSGTLRGDTQYF
TRBD1	TRBV19	-	TRBJ1-1	TGTGCCAGTAGTATCGGGGACAGGGGTTTCACTGAAGCTTTCTTT	CASSIGDRGFTEAFF
-	TRBV10-3	once	TRBJ1-1	TGTGCCATCAGTGAGTCTACCGTCGGTCTAGGAGCTTTCTTT	CAISESTVGLGAFF
-	TRBV28	-	TRBJ2-3	TGTGCCAGCAGTTTCTACATACAAAGCTCGACAGGGAGGACAGATACGCAGTATTTT	CASSFYIQSSTGRTDTQYF
-	TRBV28	-	TRBJ1-4	TGTGCCAGCAGTTTAGCCGGGTCAACTAATGAAAAACTGTTTTTT	CASSLAGSTNEKLFF
TRBD1	TRBV6-5	-	TRBJ2-1	TGTGCCAGCAGTTACACCCCGGGACAGGGGGAGTTCTTC	CASSYTPGQGEFF
-	TRBV18	once	TRBJ2-3	TGTGCCAGCTCACCGGTGGGGCAGGGCACAGATACGCAGTATTTT	CASSPVGQGTDTQYF
-	TRBV18	-	TRBJ1-1	TGTGCCAGCTCGAGGGTGACGTCTCGGGACACTGAAGCTTTCTTT	CASSRVTSRDTEAFF
-	TRBV10-1	-	TRBJ1-4	TGCGCCAGCAGTCCGGGGGGTAACGAAAAACTGTTTTTT	CASSPGGNEKLFF
TRBD2	TRBV7-8	-	TRBJ2-1	TGTGCCAGCAGCGTACTGACTAGCGGGAGTTTCAATGAGCAGTTCTTC	CASSVLTSGSFNEQFF
-	TRBV7-8	-	TRBJ1-1	TGTGCCAGCAGCCCGGGAGGGAACACTGAAGCTTTCTTT	CASSPGGNTEAFF
TRBD1	TRBV19	-	TRBJ2-7	TGTGCCAGTAGTGTCTACTCCGACAGGGGCGAGCAGTACTTC	CASSVYSDRGEQYF
TRBD1	TRBV7-2	few	TRBJ1-5	TGTGCCAGCAGCTTTACAGGGGGAGGCAATCAGCCCCAGCATTTT	CASSFTGGGNQPQHF
-	TRBV2	-	TRBJ1-4	TGTGCCCACGGGGTTCCCGGAAAACTGTTTTTT	CAHGVPGKLFF
-	TRBV7-8	once	TRBJ1-6	TGTGCCAGCAGGACGACACAGGATTCACCCCTCCACTTT	CASRTTQDSPLHF